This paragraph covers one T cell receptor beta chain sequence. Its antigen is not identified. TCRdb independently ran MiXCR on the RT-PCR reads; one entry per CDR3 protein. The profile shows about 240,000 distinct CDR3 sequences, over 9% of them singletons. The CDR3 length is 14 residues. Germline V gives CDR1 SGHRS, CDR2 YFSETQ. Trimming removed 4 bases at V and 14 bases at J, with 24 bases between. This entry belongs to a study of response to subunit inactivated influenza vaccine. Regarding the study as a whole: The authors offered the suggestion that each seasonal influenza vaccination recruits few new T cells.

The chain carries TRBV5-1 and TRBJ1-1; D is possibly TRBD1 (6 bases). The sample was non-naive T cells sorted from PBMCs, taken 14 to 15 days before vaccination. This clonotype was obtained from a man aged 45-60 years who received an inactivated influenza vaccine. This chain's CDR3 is CASSENPAGTPVFF. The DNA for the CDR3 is TGCGCCAGCAGCGAAAACCCTGCCGGGACACCTGTCTTCTTT. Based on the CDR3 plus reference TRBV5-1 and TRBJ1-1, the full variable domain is KAGVTQTPRYLIKTRGQQVTLSCSPISGHRSVSWYQQTPGQGLQFLFEYFSETQRNKGNFPGRFSGRQFSNSRSEMNVSTLELGDSALYLCASSENPAGTPVFFGQGTRLTVV.